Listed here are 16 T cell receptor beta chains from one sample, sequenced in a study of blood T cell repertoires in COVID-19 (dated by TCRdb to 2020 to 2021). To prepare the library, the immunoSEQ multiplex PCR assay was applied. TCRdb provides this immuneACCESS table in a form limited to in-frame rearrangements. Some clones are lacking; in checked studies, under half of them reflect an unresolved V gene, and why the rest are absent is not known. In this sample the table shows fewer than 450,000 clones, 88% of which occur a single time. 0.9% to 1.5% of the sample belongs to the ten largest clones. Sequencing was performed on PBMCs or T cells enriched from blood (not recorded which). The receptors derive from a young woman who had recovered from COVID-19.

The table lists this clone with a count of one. The CDR3 protein is CASSWVLAGGNEQFF. The CDR3 DNA is TGTGCCAGCAGTTGGGTCCTAGCGGGGGGCAATGAGCAGTTCTTC. The J gene is TRBJ2-1, the V gene TRBV28, with 11 bases identical to TRBD2. This CDR3 comprises 15 residues. CDR1 is MDHEN, CDR2 SYDVKM, per germline. V gave up 4 bases and J gave up 6 bases; unmatched junction bases: 5. The whole variable domain, filled in from reference TRBV28 and TRBJ2-1, reads DVKVTQSSRYLVKRTGEKVFLECVQDMDHENMFWYRQDPGLGLRLIYFSYDVKMKEKGDIPEGYSVSREKKERFSLILESASTNQTSMYLCASSWVLAGGNEQFFGPGTRLTVL.

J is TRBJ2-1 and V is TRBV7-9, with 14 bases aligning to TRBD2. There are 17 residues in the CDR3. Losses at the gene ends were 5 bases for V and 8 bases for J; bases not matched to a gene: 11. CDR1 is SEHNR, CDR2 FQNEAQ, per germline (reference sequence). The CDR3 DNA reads TGTGCCAGCAGCCCGCGACTAGCGGGGGGGCCTGTGGATGAGCAGTTCTTC. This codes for CASSPRLAGGPVDEQFF.

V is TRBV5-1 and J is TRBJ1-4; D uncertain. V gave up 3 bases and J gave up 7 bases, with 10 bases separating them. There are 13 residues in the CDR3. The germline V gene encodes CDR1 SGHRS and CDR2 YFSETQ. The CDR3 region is CASSSTSGEKLFF. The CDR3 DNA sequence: TGCGCCAGCAGCTCTACCTCGGGTGAAAAACTGTTTTTT.

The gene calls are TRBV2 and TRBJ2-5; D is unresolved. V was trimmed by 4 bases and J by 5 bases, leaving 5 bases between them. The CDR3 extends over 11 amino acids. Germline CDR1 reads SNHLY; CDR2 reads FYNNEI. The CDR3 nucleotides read TGTGCCAGCAGTGCAAGCGAGACCCAGTACTTC. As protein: CASSASETQYF.

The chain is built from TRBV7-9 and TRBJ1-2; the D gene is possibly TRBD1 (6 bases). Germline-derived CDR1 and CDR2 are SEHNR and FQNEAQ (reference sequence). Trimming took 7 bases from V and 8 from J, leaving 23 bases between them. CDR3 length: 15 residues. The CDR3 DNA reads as TGTGCCAGCACCAACTTAGTTGGGGGCCCCGGGGGCTACACCTTC. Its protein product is CASTNLVGGPGGYTF.

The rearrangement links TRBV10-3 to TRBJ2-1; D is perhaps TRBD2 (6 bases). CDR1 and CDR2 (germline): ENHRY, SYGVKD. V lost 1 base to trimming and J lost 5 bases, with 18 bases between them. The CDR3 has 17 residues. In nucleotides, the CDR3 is TGTGCCATCAGTGAGTTTAAACCTAGCGAATTGAACAATGAGCAGTTCTTC. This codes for CAISEFKPSELNNEQFF.

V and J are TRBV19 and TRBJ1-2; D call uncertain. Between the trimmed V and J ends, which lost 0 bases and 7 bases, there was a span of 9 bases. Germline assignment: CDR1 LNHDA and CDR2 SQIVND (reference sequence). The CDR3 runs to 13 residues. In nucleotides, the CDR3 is TGTGCCAGTAGTATAGATCGGGATTTTGGCTACACCTTC. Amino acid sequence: CASSIDRDFGYTF. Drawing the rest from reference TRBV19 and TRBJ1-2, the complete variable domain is DGGITQSPKYLFRKEGQNVTLSCEQNLNHDAMYWYRQDPGQGLRLIYYSQIVNDFQKGDIAEGYSVSREKKESFPLTVTSAQKNPTAFYLCASSIDRDFGYTFGSGTRLTVV.

Here the CDR3 reads CASSKGRGYGYTF. CDR3 sequence (DNA): TGTGCCAGTAGTAAAGGCAGGGGTTATGGCTACACCTTC. The rearrangement uses TRBV19 and TRBJ1-2; D may be TRBD1 (6 bases). CDR1 is LNHDA, CDR2 SQIVND, per germline (reference sequence). The V end was cut by 4 bases, the J end by 5 bases, with 11 bases between. The CDR3 runs 13 residues.

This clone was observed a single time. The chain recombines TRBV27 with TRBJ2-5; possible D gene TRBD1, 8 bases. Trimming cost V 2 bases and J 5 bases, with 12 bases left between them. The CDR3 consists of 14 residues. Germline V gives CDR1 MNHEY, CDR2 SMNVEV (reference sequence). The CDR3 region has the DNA TGTGCCAGCAGTTTAGTACAGGGGGGGGAGACCCAGTACTTC. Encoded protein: CASSLVQGGETQYF.

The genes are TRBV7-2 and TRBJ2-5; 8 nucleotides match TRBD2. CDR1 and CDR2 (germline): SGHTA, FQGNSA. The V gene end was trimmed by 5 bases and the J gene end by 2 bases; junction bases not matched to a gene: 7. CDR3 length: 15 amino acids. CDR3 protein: CASSPRGGMQETQYF. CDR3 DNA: TGTGCCAGCAGCCCACGGGGGGGTATGCAAGAGACCCAGTACTTC.

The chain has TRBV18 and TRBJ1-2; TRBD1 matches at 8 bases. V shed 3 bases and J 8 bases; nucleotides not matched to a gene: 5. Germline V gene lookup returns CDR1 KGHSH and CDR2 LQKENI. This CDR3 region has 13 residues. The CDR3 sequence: CASSPNGQGGYTF. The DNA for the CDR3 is TGTGCCAGCTCACCCAATGGACAGGGAGGCTACACCTTC.

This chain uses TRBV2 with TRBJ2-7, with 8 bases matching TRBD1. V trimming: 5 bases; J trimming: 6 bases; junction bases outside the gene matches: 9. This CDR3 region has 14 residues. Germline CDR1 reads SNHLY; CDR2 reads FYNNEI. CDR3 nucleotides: TGTGCCAGCAGTCGCGGACAGGGAGGACGCGAGCAGTACTTC. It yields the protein CASSRGQGGREQYF.

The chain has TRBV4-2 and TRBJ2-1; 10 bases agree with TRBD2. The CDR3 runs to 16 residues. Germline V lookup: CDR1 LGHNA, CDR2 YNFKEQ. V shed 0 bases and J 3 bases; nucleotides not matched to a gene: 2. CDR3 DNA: TGTGCCAGCAGCCAAGAGGTAGCGGGGGGCTACAATGAGCAGTTCTTC. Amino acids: CASSQEVAGGYNEQFF.

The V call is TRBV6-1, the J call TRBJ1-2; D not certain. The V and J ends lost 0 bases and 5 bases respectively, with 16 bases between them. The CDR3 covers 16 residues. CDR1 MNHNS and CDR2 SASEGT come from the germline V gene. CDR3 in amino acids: CASSEAPRVGLYGYTF. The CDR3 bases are TGTGCCAGCAGTGAAGCGCCGCGCGTTGGTTTATATGGCTACACCTTC.

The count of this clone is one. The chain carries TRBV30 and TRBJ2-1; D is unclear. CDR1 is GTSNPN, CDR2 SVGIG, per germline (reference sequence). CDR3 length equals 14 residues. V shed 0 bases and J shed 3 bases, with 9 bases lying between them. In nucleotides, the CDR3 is TGTGCCTGGAGTGTAATTTCCAACTACAATGAGCAGTTCTTC. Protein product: CAWSVISNYNEQFF.

The CDR3 DNA sequence: TGTGCCAGCAGCTTAGCGGGCCAGAACTATGGCTACACCTTC. Residues: CASSLAGQNYGYTF. The chain recombines TRBV7-9 with TRBJ1-2, with D unresolved. Trimming left V 0 bases short and J 2 bases short, with 7 bases between. CDR3 length equals 14 residues. Germline V gene data show CDR1 as SEHNR and CDR2 as FQNEAQ (reference sequence).